One and the same sample provided the 14 T cell receptor beta chains below, sequenced in a study of T cell changes during pregnancy in multiple sclerosis (dated by TCRdb to about 2019). Libraries came from the immunoSEQ multiplex PCR assay. The source is immuneACCESS, and TCRdb retained only in-frame sequences with V and J called. Part of the clones is not carried over; for the studies checked, unresolved V genes explain less than half of this, and the remainder is unexplained. This sample has around 96,000 clones in its table, and 94% of those were observed once. In total, the top ten clones hold 2% to 2.5% of the sample. The sample here was peripheral blood, taken in the third trimester of pregnancy. The source of these receptors is a female donor with multiple sclerosis, enrolled in a pregnancy study.

This clone was seen more than once but under ten times. J is TRBJ2-1 and V is TRBV5-6; 9 nucleotides line up with TRBD1. Germline V lookup: CDR1 SGHDT, CDR2 YYEEEE. The CDR3 is 15 residues long. Trimming took 0 bases from V and 2 from J; bases not matched to a gene: 0. CDR3: CASSLGDRAYNEQFF. The CDR3 nucleotides are TGTGCCAGCAGCTTGGGGGACAGGGCCTACAATGAGCAGTTCTTC. The full variable domain, with the rest looked up from reference TRBV5-6 and TRBJ2-1, is DAGVTQSPTHLIKTRGQQVTLRCSPKSGHDTVSWYQQALGQGPQFIFQYYEEEERQRGNFPDRFSGHQFPNYSSELNVNALLLGDSALYLCASSLGDRAYNEQFFGPGTRLTVL.

The chain joins TRBV5-4 to TRBJ2-5; TRBD1 matches 8 bases. This CDR3 comprises 15 residues. CDR1 and CDR2 (germline): SGHNT, YYREEE (reference sequence). Trimming cost V 3 bases and J 5 bases; bases outside gene matches: 9. Here the CDR3 DNA reads TGTGCCAGCAGCTCGGCGGCAGGGGGCAGGGAGACCCAGTACTTC. Translating it yields CASSSAAGGRETQYF. Complete variable domain (other parts from reference TRBV5-4 and TRBJ2-5): ETGVTQSPTHLIKTRGQQVTLRCSSQSGHNTVSWYQQALGQGPQFIFQYYREEENGRGNFPPRFSGLQFPNYSSELNVNALELDDSALYLCASSSAAGGRETQYFGPGTRLLVL.

V is TRBV12-5 and J is TRBJ2-1; D possibly corresponds to TRBD2 (5 bases). Germline CDR1 and CDR2: LGHNT and FRNRAP. The V end lost 6 bases, the J end lost 8 bases, and 20 bases lay between the germline ends. The length of the CDR3 is 15 residues. The CDR3 spells CASGAGSVSADEQFF. The CDR3 nucleotides are TGTGCTAGTGGGGCGGGCTCGGTGTCTGCCGATGAGCAGTTCTTC.

This clone showed up just once. The chain combines TRBV28 with TRBJ2-5; possibly TRBD2 for D (5 bases). The germline CDR1 and CDR2 sequences are MDHEN and SYDVKM. The V and J ends lost 6 bases and 2 bases respectively, with 19 bases between them. This CDR3 region has 16 residues. The DNA for the CDR3 is TGTGCCAGCAGACCTCCGGGCCAGCGGAGACAAGAGACCCAGTACTTC. Protein sequence: CASRPPGQRRQETQYF.

This rearrangement joins TRBV28 to TRBJ2-7, with D maybe TRBD1 (6 bases). The CDR3 has 13 amino acids. Germline V gene lookup returns CDR1 MDHEN and CDR2 SYDVKM. V was cut by 10 bases and J by 1 base, with 14 bases left in between. The CDR3 spells CATGPQGSYEQYF. For the CDR3, the DNA is TGTGCCACAGGACCCCAGGGGTCCTACGAGCAGTACTTC. Using reference TRBV28 and TRBJ2-7 for the parts outside the CDR3, the full variable domain is DVKVTQSSRYLVKRTGEKVFLECVQDMDHENMFWYRQDPGLGLRLIYFSYDVKMKEKGDIPEGYSVSREKKERFSLILESASTNQTSMYLCATGPQGSYEQYFGPGTRLTVT.

The rearrangement joins TRBV7-2 to TRBJ2-2; no clear D gene. Trimming pared 6 bases from V and 1 base from J, leaving 6 bases between. The length of the CDR3 is 13 residues. Germline assignment: CDR1 SGHTA and CDR2 FQGNSA. The CDR3 protein is CASSFRNTGELFF. As DNA, the CDR3 is TGTGCCAGCAGTTTCCGGAACACCGGGGAGCTGTTTTTT.

The chain combines TRBV7-9 with TRBJ2-7; 8 positions agree with TRBD2. The CDR3 is 14 amino acids. Germline V gene data show CDR1 as SEHNR and CDR2 as FQNEAQ (reference sequence). J was trimmed by 7 bases and V by 5 bases; bases with no gene match: 10. CDR3 in amino acids: CASSRDGRAVEQYF. In DNA, the CDR3 is TGTGCCAGCAGCCGAGACGGGAGGGCCGTAGAGCAGTACTTC.

V and J are TRBV7-8 and TRBJ2-7; 9 bases are shared with TRBD1. Per the germline V gene, CDR1 is SGHVS and CDR2 is FQNEAQ. This CDR3 contains 16 residues. Trimming removed 7 bases from V and 4 bases from J; junction bases left unmatched: 14. The CDR3 loop is CASTKPSDRGSYEQYF. The CDR3 DNA follows: TGTGCCAGCACCAAACCCTCGGACAGGGGTTCTTACGAGCAGTACTTC.

The V and J genes are TRBV18 and TRBJ1-1; no clear D. V lost 1 base, J lost 1 base, and 7 bases lay in between. Per germline, CDR1 KGHSH and CDR2 LQKENI. The CDR3 sequence is 14 residues long. The CDR3 sequence: CASSPQSGNTEAFF. CDR3 coding DNA: TGTGCCAGCTCACCACAATCAGGGAACACTGAAGCTTTCTTT.

The rearrangement links TRBV21-1 to TRBJ2-7; TRBD1 reflects the table's D call only, with no check against the DNA. TRBV21-1 is deemed a pseudogene. The CDR3 runs 18 residues. Written as DNA, the CDR3 is TGTGCCAGCAGCCTTTTCTCGGTCCCGGACAGGAGGCTCTACGAGCAGTACTTC. As protein: CASSLFSVPDRRLYEQYF.

The J gene is TRBJ2-3, the V gene TRBV19; no clear D gene. Germline values: CDR1 LNHDA, CDR2 SQIVND (reference sequence). V shed 0 bases and J shed 2 bases, with 3 bases lying between them. This CDR3 contains 13 residues. CDR3 DNA sequence: TGTGCCAGTAGTATAGACTTCACAGATACGCAGTATTTT. The encoded protein is CASSIDFTDTQYF.

The CDR3 region has the DNA TGTGCCAGCTCACCAATGGGACAGGGGAGTGAAAAACTGTTTTTT. Translation gives CASSPMGQGSEKLFF. The rearrangement uses TRBV18 and TRBJ1-4; 10 bases are a match to TRBD1. Germline V lookup: CDR1 KGHSH, CDR2 LQKENI. Trimming removed 2 bases from V and 7 bases from J; junction bases left unmatched: 4. This CDR3 contains 15 residues.

J is TRBJ1-5 and V is TRBV7-8; possibly TRBD1 for D (6 bases). Germline CDR1 reads SGHVS; CDR2 reads FQNEAQ. V lost 5 bases and J 7 bases, leaving 12 bases between the germline ends. The CDR3 totals 13 residues. The CDR3 loop reads CASSTQQGQPQHF. DNA for the CDR3: TGTGCCAGCAGCACCCAACAGGGACAGCCCCAGCATTTT.

The V gene is TRBV5-1, the J gene TRBJ2-2; 7 nucleotides align to TRBD1. The CDR3 consists of 13 residues. V lost 4 bases, J lost 4 bases, and 1 base stayed unmatched. Germline CDR1 reads SGHRS; CDR2 reads YFSETQ. The CDR3 protein is CASSRDSTGELFF. The CDR3 DNA sequence: TGCGCCAGCAGCAGGGACAGCACCGGGGAGCTGTTTTTT.